This T cell receptor (beta chain) was profiled in a study of T cells in Graves' hyperthyroidism and ophthalmopathy. Study context: Sampling of peripheral blood happened at initial diagnosis, prior to any treatment. Study-level findings and limits: Ophthalmopathy cases were set apart from stable hyperthyroidism by a 13 V-J model. Researchers found most expanded thyroid clonotypes above 0.001 in blood as well.

There were TCR beta CDR3 regions amplified from RNA transcripts. Primed by the HTBI set, a first-round RT-PCR was run on the TCR CDR3. TCRdb itself ran the multiplex PCR reads through MiXCR, one entry per CDR3 protein. The sample contains roughly 710,000 distinct CDR3 sequences, 30% to 40% of which appear only once. A few counts support this clonotype. Antigen: not known. The CDR3 covers 16 residues. V lost 3 bases and J 0 bases, leaving 11 bases between the germline ends. The germline V gene encodes CDR1 LNHDA and CDR2 SQIVND (reference sequence). The PBMCs studied were ones that came from roughly 9.4 ml fresh peripheral blood.

The sequence was obtained from a middle-aged woman with Graves' hyperthyroidism. The sequencing sample was made of blood. The rearrangement joins TRBV19 to TRBJ1-4; D perhaps matches TRBD1 (6 bases). The CDR3 DNA reads TGTGCCAGTAGTATGGGGGCAGATCCAACTAATGAAAAACTGTTTTTT. Translating it yields CASSMGADPTNEKLFF.